A selection of T cell receptor beta chains follows, all from one sample in a study of PD-1 blockade in classical Hodgkin lymphoma. Sequencing was performed with immunoSEQ multiplex PCR; in TCRdb, only in-frame clones are kept and a portion is missing. The table includes 14,000 to 15,000 clones, approximately 58% detected once. This specimen consisted of peripheral blood mononuclear cells (PBMCs), obtained at baseline. These receptors were taken from a human donor with classical Hodgkin lymphoma. CDR3s leave out the opening cysteine and the closing phenylalanine or tryptophan. A row's size may be missing; if present it is once, few, many or a size class.

V gene	clone size	CDR3 protein
TRBV5-1	NA	ASSQGQGHYEQY
TRBV18	few	ASSPVGNTEAF
TRBV4-1	once	ASSQDGYSNQPQH
TRBV10-1	NA	ASRSYRNTGELF
TRBV18	few	ASSPPPGGDADTQY
TRBV7-3	medium-sized	ASSPSGTGLYGYT
TRBV30	NA	AWSVSGRPSIH
TRBV10-3	NA	AISEDRDTDTQY
TRBV5-5	NA	ASSSRAGLTDTQY
TRBV5-1	few	ASSLGRALTGELF
TRBV4-2	NA	ASSQDGANEQF
TRBV7-2	NA	ASSLGGRRETQY
TRBV2	once	ASTKLSGYSYNEQF
TRBV13	NA	ASSTRISWGTEAF
TRBV7-8	NA	ASALEGQTNYGYT